One sample yielded the 7 T cell receptor beta chains listed below, sequenced in a study of spatial heterogeneity in lung cancer. General study points: Counts of expanded intratumoral alpha and beta TCRs tracked tumor mutation counts.

A single record per CDR3 protein comes from TCRdb applying MiXCR to the 5' RACE reads. This table holds just over 800 distinct CDR3 sequences, approximately 9.4% found once. Time point described: sample taken at primary tumor resection. Their antigen targets remain unknown. The sequenced sample was lung tumor tissue, obtained at surgery. The receptors were sampled from a male donor with early-stage non-small cell lung cancer.

This clonotype is medium-sized by share. The chain uses TRBV14 and TRBJ2-4; D is ambiguous. Germline values: CDR1 SGHDN, CDR2 FVKESK. The V end was cut by 3 bases, the J end by 6 bases, with 9 bases between. This CDR3 has 13 residues. This chain's CDR3 is CASSQTNRNIQYF. In DNA form, the CDR3 reads TGTGCCAGCAGCCAGACGAACCGAAACATTCAGTACTTC.

This clonotype was counted a few times. The rearrangement uses TRBV2 and TRBJ1-4; unclear D gene. V was cut by 5 bases and J by 2 bases, with 9 bases left in between. Germline CDR1 reads SNHLY; CDR2 reads FYNNEI. CDR3 length: 14 amino acids. Written as DNA, the CDR3 is TGTGCCAGCAGTTACGGATCGACTAATGAAAAACTGTTTTTT. It encodes CASSYGSTNEKLFF.

Within the sample, this clonotype is large. The rearrangement joins TRBV7-3 to TRBJ2-3; D remains ambiguous. In germline, CDR1 is SGHTA, CDR2 FQGTGA. Trimming removed 2 bases at V and 10 bases at J, with 16 bases between. This CDR3 comprises 14 residues. CDR3 sequence reads: CASSLEAATEAQYF. The CDR3 bases are TGTGCCAGCAGCTTAGAGGCAGCAACCGAGGCGCAGTATTTT.

Relative to its sample, this clonotype is medium-sized. The chain uses TRBV4-3 and TRBJ2-1; possibly TRBD1 for D (5 bases). V was shortened by 4 bases and J by 4 bases, with 17 bases between the two germline ends. CDR1 LGHNA and CDR2 YSLEER come from the germline V gene. The CDR3 loop spans 16 amino acids. The CDR3 region is CASSPDPKGSYNEQFF. CDR3 nucleotide sequence: TGCGCCAGCAGCCCCGACCCGAAGGGGTCTTACAATGAGCAGTTCTTC.

This clonotype was picked up a small number of times. The gene calls are TRBV4-2 and TRBJ2-2; D unclear. The germline CDR1 and CDR2 sequences are LGHNA and YNFKEQ. The germline V and J ends were trimmed by 5 bases and 8 bases, with 9 bases remaining between them. The CDR3 length is 12 residues. CDR3 nucleotides: TGTGCCAGCAGCTATGTTGCAGGGGAGCTGTTTTTT. Translated, it gives CASSYVAGELFF.

In this sample, this clonotype is medium-sized. The chain is built from TRBV20-1 and TRBJ1-6, with 7 bases fitting TRBD1. This CDR3 region has 16 residues. After removal of 0 bases from V and 10 bases from J, the junction contained 12 bases not matched to a gene. CDR1 and CDR2 from the germline V gene are DFQATT and SNEGSKA (reference sequence). The CDR3 region has the DNA TGCAGTGCTAGAGATCCCTTACAGGGGATACGGTCACCCCTCCACTTT. Its translation is CSARDPLQGIRSPLHF.

By frequency in the sample, this clonotype is large. The chain carries TRBV5-6 and TRBJ1-5, with 8 nucleotides matching TRBD1. V dropped 1 base and J dropped 4; count of bases not matched to a gene: 7. Germline CDR1 SGHDT, CDR2 YYEEEE. CDR3 length equals 16 residues. The CDR3 nucleotides read TGTGCCAGCAGCTTGACAGGACAGGGCCGTAATCAGCCCCAGCATTTT. Its protein is CASSLTGQGRNQPQHF.